Each of the 4 T cell receptor beta chains below was sequenced from the same sample in a study of control samples from healthy donors and cancer patients. Here immunoSEQ multiplex PCR was the method, and the copy in TCRdb shows in-frame clones only, minus some. The data show 390,000 or so clones, 80% to 95% seen once. Sequencing used PBMCs. Every receptor here comes from a man in his forties or fifties with head and neck cancer.

The V gene is TRBV28, the J gene TRBJ2-1; D gene ambiguous. V gave up 4 bases and J gave up 5 bases, with 9 bases separating them. This CDR3 contains 13 residues. Germline lookup yields CDR1 MDHEN and CDR2 SYDVKM. The CDR3 DNA follows: TGTGCCAGCAGTTACAATCCCCACAATGAGCAGTTCTTC. Its protein is CASSYNPHNEQFF.

The chain joins TRBV6-2 or TRBV6-3 to TRBJ1-2; possible D gene TRBD1, 5 bases. The CDR3 sequence is 15 residues long. V shed 2 bases and J shed 6 bases, with 16 bases lying between them. Germline V CDR1 and CDR2: MNHEY, SVGEGT. The chain's CDR3 is CASSYPGTGHDGYTF. For the CDR3, the DNA is TGTGCCAGCAGTTACCCAGGGACCGGCCATGATGGCTACACCTTC.

The chain combines TRBV5-6 with TRBJ1-5; no definite D call. Germline CDR1 and CDR2: SGHDT and YYEEEE. CDR3 length: 17 amino acids. V was shortened by 0 bases and J by 3 bases, with 16 bases between the two germline ends. The CDR3 region has the DNA TGTGCCAGCAGCTTGGGTACCCTTGCCTATTACAATCAGCCCCAGCATTTT. It translates to CASSLGTLAYYNQPQHF. Full variable domain (outside the CDR3, taken from reference TRBV5-6 and TRBJ1-5): DAGVTQSPTHLIKTRGQQVTLRCSPKSGHDTVSWYQQALGQGPQFIFQYYEEEERQRGNFPDRFSGHQFPNYSSELNVNALLLGDSALYLCASSLGTLAYYNQPQHFGDGTRLSIL.

The V call is TRBV29-1, the J call TRBJ2-5, with D hard to call. The CDR3 has 12 amino acids. Germline assignment: CDR1 SQVTM and CDR2 ANQGSEA. The V end was cut by 7 bases, the J end by 4 bases, with 13 bases between. CDR3 sequence (DNA): TGCAGCGCCAACACATACGGAGAGACCCAGTACTTC. This codes for CSANTYGETQYF.